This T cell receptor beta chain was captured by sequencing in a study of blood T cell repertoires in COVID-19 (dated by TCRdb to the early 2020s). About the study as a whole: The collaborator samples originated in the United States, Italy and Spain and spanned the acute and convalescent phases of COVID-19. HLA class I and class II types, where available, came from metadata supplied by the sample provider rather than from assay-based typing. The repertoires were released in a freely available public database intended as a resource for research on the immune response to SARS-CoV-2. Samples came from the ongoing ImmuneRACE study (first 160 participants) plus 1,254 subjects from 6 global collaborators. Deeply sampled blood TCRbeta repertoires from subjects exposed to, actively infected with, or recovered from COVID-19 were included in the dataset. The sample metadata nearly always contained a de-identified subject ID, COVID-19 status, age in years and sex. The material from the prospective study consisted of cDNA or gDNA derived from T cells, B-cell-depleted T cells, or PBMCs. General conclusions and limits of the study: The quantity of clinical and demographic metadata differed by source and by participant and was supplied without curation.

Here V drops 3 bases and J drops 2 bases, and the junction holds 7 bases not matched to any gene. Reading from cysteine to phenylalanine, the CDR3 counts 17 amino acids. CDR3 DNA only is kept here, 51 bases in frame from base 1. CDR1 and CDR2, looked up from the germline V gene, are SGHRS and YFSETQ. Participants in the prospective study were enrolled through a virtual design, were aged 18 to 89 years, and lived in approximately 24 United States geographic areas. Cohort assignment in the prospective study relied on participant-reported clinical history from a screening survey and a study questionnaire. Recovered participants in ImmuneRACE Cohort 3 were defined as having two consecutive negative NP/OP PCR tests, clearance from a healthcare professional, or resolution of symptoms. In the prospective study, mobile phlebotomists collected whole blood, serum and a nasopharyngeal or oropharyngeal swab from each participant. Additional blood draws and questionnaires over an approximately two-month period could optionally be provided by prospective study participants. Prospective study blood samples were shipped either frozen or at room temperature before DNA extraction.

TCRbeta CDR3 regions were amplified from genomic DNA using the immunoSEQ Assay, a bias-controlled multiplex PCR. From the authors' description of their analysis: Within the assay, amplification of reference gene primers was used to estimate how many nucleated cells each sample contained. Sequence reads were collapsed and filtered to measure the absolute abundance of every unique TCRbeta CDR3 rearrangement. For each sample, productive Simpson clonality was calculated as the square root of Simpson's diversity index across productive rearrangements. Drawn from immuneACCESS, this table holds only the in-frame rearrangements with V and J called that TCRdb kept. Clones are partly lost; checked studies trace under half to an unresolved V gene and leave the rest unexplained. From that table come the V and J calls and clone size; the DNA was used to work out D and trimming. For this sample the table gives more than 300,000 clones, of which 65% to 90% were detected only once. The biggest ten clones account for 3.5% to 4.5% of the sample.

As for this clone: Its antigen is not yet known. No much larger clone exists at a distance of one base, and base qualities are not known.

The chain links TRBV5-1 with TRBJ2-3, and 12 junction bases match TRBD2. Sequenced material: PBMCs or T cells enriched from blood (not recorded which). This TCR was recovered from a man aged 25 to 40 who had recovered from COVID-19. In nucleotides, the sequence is TGCGCCAGCAGCTCGCTTGGACTAGCGGGAAACACAGATACGCAGTATTTT. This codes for CASSSLGLAGNTDTQYF.